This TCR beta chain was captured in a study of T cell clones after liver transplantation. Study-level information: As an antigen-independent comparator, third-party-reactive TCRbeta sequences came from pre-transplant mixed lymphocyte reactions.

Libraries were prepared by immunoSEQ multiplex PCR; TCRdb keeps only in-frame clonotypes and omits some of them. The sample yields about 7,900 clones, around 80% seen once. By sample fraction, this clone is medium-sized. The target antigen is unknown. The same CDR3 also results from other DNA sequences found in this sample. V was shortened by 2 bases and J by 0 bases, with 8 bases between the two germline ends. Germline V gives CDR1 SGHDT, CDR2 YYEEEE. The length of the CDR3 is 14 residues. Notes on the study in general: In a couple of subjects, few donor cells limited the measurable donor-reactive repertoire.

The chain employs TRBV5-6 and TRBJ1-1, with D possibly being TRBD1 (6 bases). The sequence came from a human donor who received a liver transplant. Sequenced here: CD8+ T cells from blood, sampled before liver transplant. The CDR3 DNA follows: TGTGCCAGCAGCTTAGAGGGGGTGAACACTGAAGCTTTCTTT. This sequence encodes CASSLEGVNTEAFF.